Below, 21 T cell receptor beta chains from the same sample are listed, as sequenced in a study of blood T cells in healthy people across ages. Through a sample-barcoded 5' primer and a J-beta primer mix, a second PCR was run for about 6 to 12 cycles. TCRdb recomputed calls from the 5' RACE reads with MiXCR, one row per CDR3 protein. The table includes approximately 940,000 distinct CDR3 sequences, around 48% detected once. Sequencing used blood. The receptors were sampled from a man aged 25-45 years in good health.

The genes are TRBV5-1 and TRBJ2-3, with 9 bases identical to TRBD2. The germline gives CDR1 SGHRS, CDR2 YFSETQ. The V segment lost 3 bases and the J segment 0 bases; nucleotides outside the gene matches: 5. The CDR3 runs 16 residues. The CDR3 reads CASSSNSGSSTDTQYF. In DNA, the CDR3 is TGCGCCAGCAGCTCCAATAGCGGGAGTAGCACAGATACGCAGTATTTT.

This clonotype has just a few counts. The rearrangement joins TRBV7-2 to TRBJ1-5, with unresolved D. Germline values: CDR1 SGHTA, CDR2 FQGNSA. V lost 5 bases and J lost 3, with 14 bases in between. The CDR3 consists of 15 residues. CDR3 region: CASSPHPGPNQPQHF. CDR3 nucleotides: TGTGCCAGCAGCCCACACCCGGGCCCCAATCAGCCCCAGCATTTT.

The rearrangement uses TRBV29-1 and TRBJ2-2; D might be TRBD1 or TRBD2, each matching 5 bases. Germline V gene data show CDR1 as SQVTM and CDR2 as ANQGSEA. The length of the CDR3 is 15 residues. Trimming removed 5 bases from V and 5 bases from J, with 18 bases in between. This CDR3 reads CSVRPGTITTGELFF. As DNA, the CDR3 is TGCAGCGTTCGCCCCGGGACCATTACAACCGGGGAGCTGTTTTTT.

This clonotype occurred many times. CDR3 nucleotide sequence: TGCGCCAGCAGCCAAGATCCTAGCGGGGGCTCCTACGAGCAGTACTTC. As protein: CASSQDPSGGSYEQYF. The chain carries TRBV4-3 and TRBJ2-7; 10 nucleotides line up with TRBD2. CDR1 LGHNA and CDR2 YSLEER come from the germline V gene. The trim removed 0 bases at V and 0 bases at J, leaving 2 bases unmatched. The CDR3 has 16 amino acids.

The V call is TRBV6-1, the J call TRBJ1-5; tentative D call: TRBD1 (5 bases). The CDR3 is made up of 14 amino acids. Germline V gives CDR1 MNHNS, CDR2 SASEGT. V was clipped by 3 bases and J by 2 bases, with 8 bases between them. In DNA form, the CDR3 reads TGTGCCAGCAGTGATTTACAGGGCAATCAGCCCCAGCATTTT. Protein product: CASSDLQGNQPQHF.

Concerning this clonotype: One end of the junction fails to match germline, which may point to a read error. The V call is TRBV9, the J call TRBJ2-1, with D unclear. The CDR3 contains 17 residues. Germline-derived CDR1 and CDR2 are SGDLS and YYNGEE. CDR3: CAGSVDPGASSYNEQFF. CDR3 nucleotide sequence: TGTGCCGGCAGCGTAGACCCGGGCGCAAGCTCCTACAATGAGCAGTTCTTC.

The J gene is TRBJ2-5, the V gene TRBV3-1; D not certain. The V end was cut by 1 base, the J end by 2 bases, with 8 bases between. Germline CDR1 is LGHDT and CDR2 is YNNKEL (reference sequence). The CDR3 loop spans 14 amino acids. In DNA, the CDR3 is TGTGCCAGCAGCCAAGTCCTTGAACAAGAGACCCAGTACTTC. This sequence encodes CASSQVLEQETQYF.

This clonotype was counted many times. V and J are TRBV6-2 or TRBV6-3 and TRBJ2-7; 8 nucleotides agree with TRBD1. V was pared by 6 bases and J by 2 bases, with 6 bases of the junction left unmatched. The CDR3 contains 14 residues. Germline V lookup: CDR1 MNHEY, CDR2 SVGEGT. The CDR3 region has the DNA TGTGCCAGCAGAGAAGGACAGGGCGCCTACGAGCAGTACTTC. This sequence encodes CASREGQGAYEQYF.

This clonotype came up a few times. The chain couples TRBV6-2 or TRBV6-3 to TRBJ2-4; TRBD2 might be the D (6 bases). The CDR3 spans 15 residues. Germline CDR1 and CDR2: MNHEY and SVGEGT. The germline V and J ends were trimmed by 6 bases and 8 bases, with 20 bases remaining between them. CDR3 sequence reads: CASSQGGLLGDIQYF. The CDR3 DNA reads TGTGCCAGCAGCCAAGGAGGGCTTCTCGGCGACATTCAGTACTTC.

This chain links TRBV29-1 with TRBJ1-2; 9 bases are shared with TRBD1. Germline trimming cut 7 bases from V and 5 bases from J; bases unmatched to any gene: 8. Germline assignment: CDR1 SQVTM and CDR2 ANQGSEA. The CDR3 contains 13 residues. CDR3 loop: CSAPGQGVYGYTF. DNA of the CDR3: TGCAGCGCACCGGGACAGGGTGTGTATGGCTACACCTTC.

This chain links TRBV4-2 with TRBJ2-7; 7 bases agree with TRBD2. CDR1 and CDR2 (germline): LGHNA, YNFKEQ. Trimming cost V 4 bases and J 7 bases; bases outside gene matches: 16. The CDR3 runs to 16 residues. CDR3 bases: TGTGCCAGCAGCCCGAGGGAAGGACTAGGAGGCAATGAGCAGTACTTC. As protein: CASSPREGLGGNEQYF.

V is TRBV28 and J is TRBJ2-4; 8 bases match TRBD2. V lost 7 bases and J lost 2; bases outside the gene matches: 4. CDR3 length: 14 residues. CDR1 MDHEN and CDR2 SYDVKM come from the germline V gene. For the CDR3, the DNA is TGTGCCAGCACGGGGGGGGTGACCAAAAACATTCAGTACTTC. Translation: CASTGGVTKNIQYF.

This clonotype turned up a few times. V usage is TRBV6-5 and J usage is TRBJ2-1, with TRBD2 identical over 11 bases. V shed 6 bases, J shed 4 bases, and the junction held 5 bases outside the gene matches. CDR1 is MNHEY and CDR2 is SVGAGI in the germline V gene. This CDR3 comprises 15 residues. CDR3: CASRSGTSGYNEQFF. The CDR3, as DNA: TGTGCCAGCAGGTCCGGGACTAGCGGATACAATGAGCAGTTCTTC.

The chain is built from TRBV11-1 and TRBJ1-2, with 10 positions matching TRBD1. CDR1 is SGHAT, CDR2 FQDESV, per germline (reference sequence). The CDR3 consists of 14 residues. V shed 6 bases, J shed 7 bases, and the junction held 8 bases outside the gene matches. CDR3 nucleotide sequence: TGTGCCAGCAGAGTCGACAGGGGGCTAGGTGGCTACACCTTC. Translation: CASRVDRGLGGYTF. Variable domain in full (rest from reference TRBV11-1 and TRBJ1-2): EAEVAQSPRYKITEKSQAVAFWCDPISGHATLYWYRQILGQGPELLVQFQDESVVDDSQLPKDRFSAERLKGVDSTLKIQPAELGDSAMYLCASRVDRGLGGYTFGSGTRLTVV.

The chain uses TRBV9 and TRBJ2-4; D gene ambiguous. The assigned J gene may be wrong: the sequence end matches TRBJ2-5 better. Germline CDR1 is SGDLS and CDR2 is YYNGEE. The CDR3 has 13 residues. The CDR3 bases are TGTGCCAGCAGCGTAAATGGATTGGAGACCCAGTACTTC. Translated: CASSVNGLETQYF.

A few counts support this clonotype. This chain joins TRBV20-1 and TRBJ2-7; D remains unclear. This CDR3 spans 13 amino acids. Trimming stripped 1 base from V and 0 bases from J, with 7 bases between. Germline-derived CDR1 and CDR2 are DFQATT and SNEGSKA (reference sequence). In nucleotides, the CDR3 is TGCAGTGCTAGAGTTCCGGACTCCTACGAGCAGTACTTC. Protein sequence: CSARVPDSYEQYF.

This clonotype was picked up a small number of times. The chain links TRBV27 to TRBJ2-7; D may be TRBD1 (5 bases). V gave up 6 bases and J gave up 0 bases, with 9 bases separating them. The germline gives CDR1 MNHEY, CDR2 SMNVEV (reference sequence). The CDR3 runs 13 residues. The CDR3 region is CASSRTLSYEQYF. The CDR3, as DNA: TGTGCCAGCAGCCGGACACTCTCCTACGAGCAGTACTTC.

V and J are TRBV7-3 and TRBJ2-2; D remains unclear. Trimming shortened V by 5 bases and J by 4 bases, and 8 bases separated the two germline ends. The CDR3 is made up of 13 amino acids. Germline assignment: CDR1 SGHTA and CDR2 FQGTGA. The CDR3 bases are TGTGCCAGCAGCGGGGTGGGCACCGGGGAGCTGTTTTTT. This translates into CASSGVGTGELFF.

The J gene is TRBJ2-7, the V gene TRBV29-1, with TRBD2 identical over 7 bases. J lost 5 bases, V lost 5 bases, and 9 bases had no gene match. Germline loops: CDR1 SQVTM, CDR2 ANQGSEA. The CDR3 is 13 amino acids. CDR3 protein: CSVKERGSDEQYF. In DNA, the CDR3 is TGCAGCGTTAAGGAGCGGGGTAGCGACGAGCAGTACTTC.

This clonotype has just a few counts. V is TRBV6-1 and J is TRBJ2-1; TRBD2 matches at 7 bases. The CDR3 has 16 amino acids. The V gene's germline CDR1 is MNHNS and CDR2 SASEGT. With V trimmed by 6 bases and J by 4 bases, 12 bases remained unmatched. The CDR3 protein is CASSALAGGGYNEQFF. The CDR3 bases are TGTGCCAGCAGCGCACTCGCTGGGGGGGGTTACAATGAGCAGTTCTTC.

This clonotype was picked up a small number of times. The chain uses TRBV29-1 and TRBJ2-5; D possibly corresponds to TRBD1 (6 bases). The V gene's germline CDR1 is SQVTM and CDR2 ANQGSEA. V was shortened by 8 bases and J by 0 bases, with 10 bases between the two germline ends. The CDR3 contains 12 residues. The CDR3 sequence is CSQRGYQETQYF. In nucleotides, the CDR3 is TGCAGCCAAAGGGGGTACCAAGAGACCCAGTACTTC.